The 29 T cell receptor beta chains below were found in one sample sequenced in a study of T cells in tuberculosis. Thawed, overnight-rested PBMC were stained with GMM-loaded CD1B tetramer, viability dye and anti-CD3, then sorted. C32 glucose monomycolate from Rhodococcus equi was loaded onto the CD1B tetramers. The data were produced by immunoSEQ multiplex PCR, yet TCRdb's version contains in-frame clones alone and is incomplete. The profile shows 55,000 to 65,000 clones, under 90% of them singletons. Sequenced material: CD1b-GMM tetramer-negative cells sorted from PBMCs. These receptor sequences come from an adult woman with latent tuberculosis.

This clone was counted between two and nine times. The V call is TRBV7-3, the J call TRBJ1-2, with TRBD1 matching 7 bases. In germline, CDR1 is SGHTA, CDR2 FQGTGA. Losses at the gene ends were 5 bases for V and 11 bases for J; bases not matched to a gene: 11. The CDR3 sequence is 13 residues long. CDR3 nucleotide sequence: TGTGCCAGCAGCCCCTTCCCGACAGGGTGGTACACCTTC. Translating it yields CASSPFPTGWYTF.

The rearrangement joins TRBV7-9 to TRBJ2-7, with 9 bases matching TRBD2. The length of the CDR3 is 14 residues. Trimming took 5 bases from V and 3 from J; bases not matched to a gene: 5. From germline, CDR1 is SEHNR and CDR2 FQNEAQ (reference sequence). Written as DNA, the CDR3 is TGTGCCAGCAGCCGGGCGGGGGGGCACTACGAGCAGTACTTC. Translation: CASSRAGGHYEQYF.

The chain recombines TRBV5-5 with TRBJ2-7, with a tentative D call TRBD2 (5 bases). The V end was cut by 4 bases, the J end by 4 bases, with 12 bases between. Germline V gene lookup returns CDR1 SGHKS and CDR2 YYEKEE (reference sequence). CDR3 size: 13 residues. This CDR3 reads CASSPRTGYEQYF. The CDR3, as DNA: TGTGCCAGCAGCCCCCGGACGGGGTACGAGCAGTACTTC.

The chain links TRBV19 to TRBJ1-1; 7 nucleotides match TRBD1. The J segment lost 3 bases and the V segment lost 7 bases, leaving 5 bases of the junction unmatched. Germline CDR1 and CDR2: LNHDA and SQIVND (reference sequence). The CDR3 totals 13 residues. CDR3 nucleotides: TGTGCCAGTACCTTCCAGGGGGACACTGAAGCTTTCTTT. This translates into CASTFQGDTEAFF.

V gene TRBV18 combines with J gene TRBJ2-3; D is perhaps TRBD1 (6 bases). The CDR3 has 13 residues. Germline V gene lookup returns CDR1 KGHSH and CDR2 LQKENI. Between the trimmed V and J ends, which lost 6 bases and 2 bases, there was a span of 9 bases. DNA for the CDR3: TGTGCCAGCTCCCACAGGGACACAGATACGCAGTATTTT. It yields the protein CASSHRDTDTQYF.

This chain joins TRBV6-5 and TRBJ2-2; TRBD1 is a possible D gene (6 bases). CDR1 and CDR2 (germline): MNHEY, SVGAGI. This CDR3 is built from 14 residues. Between the trimmed V and J ends, which lost 6 bases and 3 bases, there was a span of 11 bases. The CDR3 protein is CASRGTSYTGELFF. The CDR3 coding sequence is TGTGCCAGCAGGGGGACATCCTACACCGGGGAGCTGTTTTTT.

The sample holds one count of this clone. The chain recombines TRBV30 with TRBJ1-3, with a weak D call TRBD1 (5 bases). CDR3 length equals 13 residues. Germline V CDR1 and CDR2: GTSNPN, SVGIG (reference sequence). Trimming took 3 bases from V and 2 from J, leaving 8 bases between them. CDR3 in amino acids: CAWRSRAGNTIYF. The CDR3 nucleotides are TGTGCCTGGAGGTCCAGGGCTGGAAACACCATATATTTT.

This rearrangement joins TRBV6-5 to TRBJ1-2, with D uncertain. This CDR3 comprises 12 residues. CDR1 and CDR2 (germline): MNHEY, SVGAGI. Trimming took 8 bases from V and 8 from J, leaving 15 bases between them. The CDR3 reads CASSQNREGYTF. As DNA, the CDR3 is TGTGCCAGCTCCCAAAACCGGGAGGGCTACACCTTC.

This clone qualifies as medium-sized. The gene calls are TRBV4-2 and TRBJ2-1; 10 bases map to TRBD2. The germline V gene encodes CDR1 LGHNA and CDR2 YNFKEQ. V lost 1 base and J lost 8; bases outside the gene matches: 2. This CDR3 has 14 amino acids. Here the CDR3 reads CASSQVTSGDEQFF. The CDR3 coding sequence is TGTGCCAGCAGCCAAGTTACTAGCGGGGATGAGCAGTTCTTC.

This clone was found many times. This chain joins TRBV7-9 and TRBJ1-3; 8 bases map to TRBD1. The germline V gene encodes CDR1 SEHNR and CDR2 FQNEAQ (reference sequence). V was clipped by 4 bases and J by 2 bases; unmatched bases: 7. The CDR3 runs 16 residues. The CDR3 region has the DNA TGTGCCAGCAGCTCCCTGGACAGGGTTCCTGGAAACACCATATATTTT. Protein sequence: CASSSLDRVPGNTIYF.

This clone has more than one count but fewer than ten. V and J are TRBV11-3 and TRBJ2-1; no firm D call. CDR3 size: 15 residues. The V gene lost 2 bases and the J gene lost 3 bases, with 11 bases spanning the gap. Germline CDR1 is SGHNT and CDR2 is YENEEA. The CDR3 loop is CASSLTPEYYNEQFF. The CDR3 DNA reads TGTGCCAGCAGCTTAACCCCGGAGTACTACAATGAGCAGTTCTTC.

This chain connects TRBV5-1 to TRBJ2-5; tentative D call: TRBD2 (5 bases). This CDR3 spans 13 amino acids. The V gene's germline CDR1 is SGHRS and CDR2 YFSETQ. V was trimmed by 6 bases and J by 5 bases, leaving 14 bases between them. CDR3 nucleotides: TGCGCCAGCAAGGCTGCCTGGGAGGAGACCCAGTACTTC. Residues: CASKAAWEETQYF. Together with reference TRBV5-1 and TRBJ2-5, the CDR3 gives the full variable domain: KAGVTQTPRYLIKTRGQQVTLSCSPISGHRSVSWYQQTPGQGLQFLFEYFSETQRNKGNFPGRFSGRQFSNSRSEMNVSTLELGDSALYLCASKAAWEETQYFGPGTRLLVL.

This chain links TRBV28 with TRBJ2-1; tentative D call: TRBD1 (5 bases). Trimming took off 2 bases at V and 7 bases at J, with 21 bases between the two ends. The CDR3 is 17 residues long. Germline V gene sequence: CDR1 MDHEN, CDR2 SYDVKM. CDR3: CASSLRGSLFPLNEQFF. Written as DNA, the CDR3 is TGTGCCAGCAGTTTAAGGGGCAGCCTATTTCCTTTAAATGAGCAGTTCTTC. Looking up the rest from reference TRBV28 and TRBJ2-1 gives the full variable domain: DVKVTQSSRYLVKRTGEKVFLECVQDMDHENMFWYRQDPGLGLRLIYFSYDVKMKEKGDIPEGYSVSREKKERFSLILESASTNQTSMYLCASSLRGSLFPLNEQFFGPGTRLTVL.

CDR3 DNA: TGTGCCAGCAGACTCCTAGCGGGAGCGGGGGAGACCCAGTACTTC. Amino acids: CASRLLAGAGETQYF. The rearrangement joins TRBV2 to TRBJ2-5; 10 positions match TRBD2. This CDR3 has 15 amino acids. Germline V gene sequence: CDR1 SNHLY, CDR2 FYNNEI. Unmatched junction bases numbered 9, after V lost 6 bases and J lost 5 bases.

This chain links TRBV30 with TRBJ1-6; D is ambiguous. Looked up from germline, CDR1 is GTSNPN and CDR2 is SVGIG (reference sequence). The length of the CDR3 is 15 residues. Trimming left V 0 bases short and J 8 bases short, with 14 bases between. CDR3 nucleotide sequence: TGTGCCTGGAGTGTAAACTCTGGCGGGGATTCACCCCTCCACTTT. Protein product: CAWSVNSGGDSPLHF.

V and J are TRBV30 and TRBJ2-2; D possibly corresponds to TRBD2 (6 bases). Germline values: CDR1 GTSNPN, CDR2 SVGIG (reference sequence). The V and J ends lost 1 base and 3 bases respectively, with 18 bases between them. This CDR3 has 17 residues. CDR3 sequence: CAWSAGLHTRDTGELFF. The CDR3 DNA reads as TGTGCCTGGAGTGCGGGACTCCACACGAGGGACACCGGGGAGCTGTTTTTT.

The chain is built from TRBV6-1 and TRBJ2-3; 7 bases are a match to TRBD2. The V segment lost 8 bases and the J segment 2 bases; nucleotides outside the gene matches: 10. Germline lookup yields CDR1 MNHNS and CDR2 SASEGT. This CDR3 has 15 amino acids. DNA of the CDR3: TGTGCCAGCCCCGGGAGCGGGGCCTTCACAGATACGCAGTATTTT. It specifies CASPGSGAFTDTQYF.

The chain is built from TRBV5-4 and TRBJ2-5, with 9 bases lining up with TRBD1. The CDR3 spans 14 residues. Germline assignment: CDR1 SGHNT and CDR2 YYREEE (reference sequence). V dropped 2 bases and J dropped 4; count of bases not matched to a gene: 3. The CDR3 reads CASSFRQGGETQYF. CDR3 in DNA: TGTGCCAGCAGCTTCAGACAGGGGGGAGAGACCCAGTACTTC.

CDR3 in DNA: TGTGCCAGTAGTTCTAGCGGGAGGGCCCGCAACGAGCAGTACTTC. It is translated as CASSSSGRARNEQYF. The J gene is TRBJ2-5, the V gene TRBV19; 12 bases line up with TRBD2. The J call is in doubt because the DNA end fits TRBJ2-7 better. From germline, CDR1 is LNHDA and CDR2 SQIVND (reference sequence). The CDR3 extends over 15 amino acids.

The rearrangement links TRBV18 to TRBJ2-7; possibly TRBD1 for D (7 bases). Germline V gives CDR1 KGHSH, CDR2 LQKENI. Between the trimmed V and J ends, which lost 4 bases and 7 bases, there was a span of 17 bases. The CDR3 runs 14 residues. The CDR3 is CASSLETGRLEQYF. CDR3 in DNA: TGTGCCAGCTCACTGGAGACAGGGAGGCTGGAGCAGTACTTC.

The CDR3 DNA reads TGTGCCAGCAGCGCACTTGGCTATGGACAGGGTTCGCAGTATTTT. It specifies CASSALGYGQGSQYF. J is TRBJ2-3 and V is TRBV7-2, with 8 bases identical to TRBD1. Per germline, CDR1 SGHTA and CDR2 FQGNSA. Trimming removed 5 bases from V and 10 bases from J; junction bases left unmatched: 14. This CDR3 spans 15 amino acids.

V usage is TRBV12-5 and J usage is TRBJ2-1; D is possibly TRBD2 (6 bases). CDR3 length: 14 amino acids. The V and J ends lost 4 bases and 6 bases respectively, with 13 bases between them. CDR1 LGHNT and CDR2 FRNRAP come from the germline V gene. The CDR3 loop is CASGYRTTSNEQFF. The CDR3 DNA follows: TGTGCTAGTGGTTACCGGACTACTTCCAATGAGCAGTTCTTC.

This chain links TRBV7-2 with TRBJ1-5; no definite D call. The germline V gene has CDR1 SGHTA and CDR2 FQGNSA. With 2 bases removed from V and 2 bases from J, the gap between germline ends came to 7 bases. The CDR3 covers 14 residues. The CDR3: CASSLMAGNQPQHF. CDR3 coding DNA: TGTGCCAGCAGCTTAATGGCGGGCAATCAGCCCCAGCATTTT.

J is TRBJ1-1 and V is TRBV28; D is perhaps TRBD1 (6 bases). This CDR3 region has 16 residues. V gave up 6 bases and J gave up 0 bases, with 17 bases separating them. In germline, CDR1 is MDHEN, CDR2 SYDVKM. CDR3 amino acids: CASSSPSRGMNTEAFF. The CDR3 bases are TGTGCCAGCAGCTCCCCGAGCAGGGGCATGAACACTGAAGCTTTCTTT.

The V gene is TRBV10-3, the J gene TRBJ2-5; D gene ambiguous. V lost 6 bases, J lost 5 bases, and 10 bases lay in between. The CDR3 covers 12 residues. CDR1 and CDR2 (germline): ENHRY, SYGVKD. For the CDR3, the DNA is TGTGCCATCAGGCATGACGGGGAGACCCAGTACTTC. This gives the protein CAIRHDGETQYF.

J is TRBJ2-3 and V is TRBV4-1; perhaps TRBD1 as D (5 bases). V was pared by 4 bases and J by 0 bases, with 14 bases between. Germline CDR1 MGHRA, CDR2 YSYEKL. The CDR3 has 16 amino acids. The CDR3 bases are TGCGCCAGCAGCCGGAAACAGGTCACTAGCACAGATACGCAGTATTTT. Protein: CASSRKQVTSTDTQYF.

This chain's CDR3 is CASSPPSGTSGSGANVLTF. CDR3 bases: TGTGCCAGTAGTCCCCCCTCCGGGACTAGCGGCTCTGGGGCCAACGTCCTGACTTTC. This sequence joins TRBV19 and TRBJ2-6, with 11 bases matching TRBD2. Losses at the gene ends were 5 bases for V and 0 bases for J; bases not matched to a gene: 9. The CDR3 sequence is 19 residues long. Germline V gives CDR1 LNHDA, CDR2 SQIVND (reference sequence). Full variable domain (missing parts from reference TRBV19 and TRBJ2-6): DGGITQSPKYLFRKEGQNVTLSCEQNLNHDAMYWYRQDPGQGLRLIYYSQIVNDFQKGDIAEGYSVSREKKESFPLTVTSAQKNPTAFYLCASSPPSGTSGSGANVLTFGAGSRLTVL.

This rearrangement joins TRBV27 to TRBJ2-7, with 10 nucleotides matching TRBD1. The CDR3 is made up of 17 amino acids. CDR1 and CDR2 (germline): MNHEY, SMNVEV (reference sequence). The J segment lost 2 bases and the V segment lost 2 bases, leaving 9 bases of the junction unmatched. The CDR3 DNA is TGTGCCAGCAGTTTAGTTTCACCCGGACAGGGGGCCTACGAGCAGTACTTC. This gives the protein CASSLVSPGQGAYEQYF.

This rearrangement joins TRBV6-6 to TRBJ2-1; D is unclear. The germline V gene encodes CDR1 MNHNY and CDR2 SVGAGI (reference sequence). V dropped 8 bases and J dropped 0 bases, with 8 bases sitting between them. The CDR3 spans 13 residues. The CDR3 loop reads CASRVRSYNEQFF. The CDR3 DNA sequence: TGTGCCAGCCGCGTCCGCTCCTACAATGAGCAGTTCTTC.